A selection of T cell receptor beta chains follows, all from one sample in a study of neurological immune-mediated disorders. Using its own MiXCR run on the 5' RACE reads, TCRdb lists one record per CDR3 protein. The data hold some 38,000 distinct CDR3 sequences, with about 14% observed a single time. Sequenced input: PBMCs. The receptors shown here come from a woman in her fifties or sixties with HTLV-1-associated myelopathy (HAM/TSP). Each CDR3 is given with its conserved first and last residue. The D gene is left open where the match is weak. Not every row has a clone size; where given, it reads once, few, many or a size class.

j_call | v_call | clone_size | d_call | cdr3_aa | cdr3_nt
TRBJ2-7 | TRBV21-1 | - | - | CARGQGGRYEQYF | TGTGCCAGAGGGCAGGGGGGACGCTACGAGCAGTACTTC
TRBJ2-1 | TRBV7-6 | many | - | CASSSLMEGGRGYNEQFF | TGTGCCAGCAGCTCCCTAATGGAAGGGGGGAGGGGATACAATGAGCAGTTCTTC
TRBJ2-3 | TRBV7-9 | many | - | CASSQPNADSTDTQYF | TGTGCCAGCAGCCAGCCGAACGCGGACAGCACAGATACGCAGTATTTT
TRBJ2-5 | TRBV29-1 | many | TRBD2 | CSVVFLAGPGETQYF | TGCAGCGTCGTTTTTCTAGCGGGCCCGGGAGAGACCCAGTACTTC
TRBJ1-2 | TRBV29-1 | many | - | CSVEMNNYGYTF | TGCAGCGTTGAAATGAATAACTATGGCTACACCTTC
TRBJ1-5 | TRBV12-3/TRBV12-4 | many | - | CASRPGGSQPQHF | TGTGCCAGCAGGCCGGGGGGGAGTCAGCCCCAGCATTTT
TRBJ1-2 | TRBV20-1 | many | - | CSAPAPAGGYGYTF | TGCAGTGCTCCAGCCCCGGCGGGGGGCTATGGCTACACCTTC